The present entry profiles one T cell receptor beta chain with its context. Antigen unknown. This sample is part of a study of shared clonotypes between healthy human individuals. Study-level information: Each donor contributed plates that comprised three CD4 naive, three CD4 memory, two CD8 naive and one CD8 memory. Study findings and constraints: Compared with memory subsets, naive subsets generally had larger estimated richness.

In replicate PCRs of sorted subsets, about 220 ng DNA, about 30,000 T cell genomes, was used. Clones were read by immunoSEQ multiplex PCR, and TCRdb kept only the in-frame ones, dropping some. The sample holds about 2.1 million clones, 90% to 95% seen once. Germline-derived CDR1 and CDR2 are SEHNR and FQNEAQ (reference sequence). CDR3 length: 13 residues. V was clipped by 6 bases and J by 2 bases, with 11 bases between them. CD45RO-negative cells were positively selected for CCR7, leaving out terminally differentiated effector memory CD45RA+ cells. Adults of Caucasian background living in Nashville, Tennessee made up all donors.

The sequence was collected from a man younger than 30 in good health. Some clones in this sample may be carry-over from other donors' samples. The chain couples TRBV7-9 to TRBJ2-7; D remains ambiguous. Source material: naive CD8+ T cells from PBMCs. The CDR3 sequence is CASRSGSAYEQYF. DNA of the CDR3: TGTGCCAGCAGATCCGGGTCCGCCTACGAGCAGTACTTC.